This T cell receptor (beta chain) emerged from a study of cytomegalovirus exposure and HLA in healthy donors. General study results and limits: A later analysis revealed that TCR association rates differed between HLA loci, peaking at DRB1 and bottoming out at HLA-C. As confirmed in vitro, three CMV-associated chains were specific for CMV antigens. Within a later analysis, the majority of CMV-associated TCR beta chains appeared HLA-restricted.

Researchers ran the PCR with 60 Vbeta and 13 Jbeta primers. Only in-frame clones appear in the TCRdb table, and some are missing; sequencing was by immunoSEQ multiplex PCR. The sample yields 150,000 or so clones, roughly 75% seen once. Concerning this clone itself: The antigen is unknown.

The receptor's source is a female donor in good health and CMV-seronegative. The sequenced sample consisted of PBMCs.

DNA for the CDR3: TGTGCCAGCAGTTATGGAGACTCCAGCTCCTACGAGCAGTACTTC. Residues: CASSYGDSSSYEQYF. This rearrangement joins TRBV6-6 to TRBJ2-7; no definite D call. CDR3 length: 15 residues. With 3 bases removed from V and 0 bases from J, the gap between germline ends came to 12 bases. Looked up from germline, CDR1 is MNHNY and CDR2 is SVGAGI (reference sequence).